This TCR beta chain was identified during a study of cytomegalovirus exposure and HLA in healthy donors. The CDR3 loop spans 14 amino acids. The J segment lost 7 bases and the V segment lost 5 bases, leaving 3 bases of the junction unmatched. CDR1 is LNHDA and CDR2 is SQIVND in the germline V gene (reference sequence). It was with 60 Vbeta and 13 Jbeta primers that the PCR ran. This table comes from immunoSEQ multiplex PCR, and its TCRdb copy is limited to in-frame clones, with some not included. The sample yields under 150,000 clones, roughly 70% seen once. This clone was found a few times. This sequence joins TRBV19 and TRBJ1-6; TRBD1 matches at 9 bases. The receptor was derived from a man younger than 30 in good health and CMV-seropositive. Sequenced: PBMCs. In DNA, the CDR3 is TGTGCCAGTAGTTCCGGGACAGGGAATTCACCCCTCCACTTT. This codes for CASSSGTGNSPLHF.